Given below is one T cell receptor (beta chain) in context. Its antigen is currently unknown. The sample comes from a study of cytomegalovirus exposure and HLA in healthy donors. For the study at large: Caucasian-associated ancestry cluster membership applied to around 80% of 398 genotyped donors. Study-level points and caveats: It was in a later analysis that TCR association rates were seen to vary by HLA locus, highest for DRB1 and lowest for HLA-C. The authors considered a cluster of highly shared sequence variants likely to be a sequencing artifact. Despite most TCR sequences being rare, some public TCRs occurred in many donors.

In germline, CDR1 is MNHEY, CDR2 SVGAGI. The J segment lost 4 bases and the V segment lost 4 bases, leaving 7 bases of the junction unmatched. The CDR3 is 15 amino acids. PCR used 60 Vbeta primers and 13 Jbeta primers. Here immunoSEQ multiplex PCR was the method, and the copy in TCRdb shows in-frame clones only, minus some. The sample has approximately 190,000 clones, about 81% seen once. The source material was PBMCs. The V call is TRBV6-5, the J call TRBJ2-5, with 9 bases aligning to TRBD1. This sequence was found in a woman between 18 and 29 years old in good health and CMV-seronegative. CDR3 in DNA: TGTGCCAGCAGTTCCATGGACAGGGGTGGAGAGACCCAGTACTTC. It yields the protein CASSSMDRGGETQYF.